The entry that follows covers one T cell receptor beta chain sequence. This clonotype has a handful of counts. It lacks a known antigen. Base qualities are not at hand, and no much larger clone is one base apart. The data originate from a study of early T cells in non-severe SARS-CoV-2 infection (dated by TCRdb to about 2021). About the study as a whole: Because TCR sequencing relied on bulk RNA taken from unsorted whole blood, pairing of alpha and beta chains was not possible. On the study overall, not on this receptor specifically: VDJdb matching was skewed toward anti-spike CD8 responses and likely underestimated virus-specific expansions by missing private and CD4 specificities.

Via the germline V gene, CDR1 is MDHEN and CDR2 SYDVKM. V lost 7 bases and J lost 3 bases; the stretch between them is 13 bases long. From the cysteine through the phenylalanine, the CDR3 covers 13 amino acids. Here the CDR3 DNA is all that survives: 39 bases in frame from base 1. Libraries came from 5' RACE. Sequencer: NextSeq 500. The TCR library protocol attached unique molecular identifiers to individual cDNA molecules to correct for sequencing error and PCR bias. Both TCR alpha and beta chains were sequenced, and tight co-correlation was observed between alpha and beta sequence abundances in each sample. Concerning the study's data processing: Decombinator V4 was used to annotate TCR sequences for V gene, J gene and CDR3. Expanded TCRs were defined as changing significantly between any two time points under a Poisson model with p below 0.0001. Abundances of TCRs were expressed as counts per million after normalisation to the total number of TCRs sequenced in each sample. TRAV1-2 paired with TRAJ12, TRAJ20 or TRAJ33 defined MAIT TCRs, while TRAV10 paired with TRAJ18 defined iNKT TCRs. VDJdb, accessed 1 November 2021, was searched for CMV, EBV and SARS-CoV-2 annotated TCRs, excluding TCRs annotated for multiple antigens. TCRdb took the public reads, trimmed them with fastp at Q25, ran MiXCR for clone calling and kept in-frame beta chains. Rows with one shared CDR3 protein collapse into an entry with the most common genes and DNA. The authors' filters were not applied to this entry. For this sample there are roughly 100,000 distinct CDR3 sequences; around 14% appear just once. 6% to 7% of the sample belongs to the ten largest clones.

A case-control design nested within a healthcare worker cohort in London, UK, was used, with weekly nasopharyngeal swab PCR tests and blood sampling performed. Healthcare workers were recruited during the week of the UK lockdown, between 23 and 31 March 2020, and followed weekly for up to roughly 15 weeks. This sequence originates from an adult who was a healthcare worker with PCR-confirmed SARS-CoV-2 infection or an uninfected control (not recorded which). Recombination joined TRBV28 with TRBJ2-7; a tentative D match to TRBD1 spans 5 bases. Sequenced material: whole blood. For the CDR3, the sequence is CASKPPQGYEQYF. The DNA reads TGTGCCAGCAAGCCCCCTCAGGGCTACGAGCAGTACTTC.